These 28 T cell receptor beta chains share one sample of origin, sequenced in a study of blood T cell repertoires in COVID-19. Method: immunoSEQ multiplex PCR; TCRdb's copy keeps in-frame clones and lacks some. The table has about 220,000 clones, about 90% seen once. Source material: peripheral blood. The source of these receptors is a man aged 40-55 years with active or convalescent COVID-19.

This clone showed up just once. CDR3 bases: TGTGCCAGCAGTGACCAGGGGAGCGGCTATGGCTACACCTTC. It specifies CASSDQGSGYGYTF. V is TRBV6-4 and J is TRBJ1-2; tentative D call: TRBD1 (6 bases). This CDR3 region has 14 residues. Germline V gene lookup returns CDR1 MRHNA and CDR2 SNTAGT. The V end was cut by 2 bases, the J end by 4 bases, with 11 bases between.

The CDR3 bases are TGTGCCAGCAGTTACGACGAACAGGGCTACGAGCAGTACTTC. Translating it yields CASSYDEQGYEQYF. The chain links TRBV6-5 to TRBJ2-7, with D maybe TRBD1 (6 bases). Germline lookup yields CDR1 MNHEY and CDR2 SVGAGI. This CDR3 has 14 amino acids. Trimming took off 2 bases at V and 3 bases at J, with 11 bases between the two ends.

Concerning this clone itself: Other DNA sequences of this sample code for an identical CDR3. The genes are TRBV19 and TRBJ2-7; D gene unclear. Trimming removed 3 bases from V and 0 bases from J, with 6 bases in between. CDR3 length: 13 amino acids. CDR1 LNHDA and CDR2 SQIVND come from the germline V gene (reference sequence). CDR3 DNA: TGTGCCAGTAGTATGGGCAGCTCCTACGAGCAGTACTTC. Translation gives CASSMGSSYEQYF.

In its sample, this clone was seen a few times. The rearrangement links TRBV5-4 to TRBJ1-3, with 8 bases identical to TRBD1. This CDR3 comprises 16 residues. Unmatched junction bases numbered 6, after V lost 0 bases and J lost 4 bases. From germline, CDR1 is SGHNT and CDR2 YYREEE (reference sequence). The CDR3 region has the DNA TGTGCCAGCAGCTTGGGGAGGACAGGGTCCGGAAACACCATATATTTT. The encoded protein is CASSLGRTGSGNTIYF.

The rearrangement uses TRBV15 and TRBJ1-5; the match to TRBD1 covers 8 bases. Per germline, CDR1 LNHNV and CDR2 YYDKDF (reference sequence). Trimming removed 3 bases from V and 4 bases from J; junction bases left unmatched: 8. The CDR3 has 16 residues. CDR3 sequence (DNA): TGTGCCACCAGCAGGACTCGGACAGGGCCGAATCAGCCCCAGCATTTT. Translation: CATSRTRTGPNQPQHF.

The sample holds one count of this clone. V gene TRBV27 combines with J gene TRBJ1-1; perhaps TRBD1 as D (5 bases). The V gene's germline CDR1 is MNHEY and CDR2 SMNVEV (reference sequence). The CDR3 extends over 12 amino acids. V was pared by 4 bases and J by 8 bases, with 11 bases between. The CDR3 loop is CASSWGRGEAFF. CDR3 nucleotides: TGTGCCAGCAGTTGGGGTAGGGGCGAAGCTTTCTTT.

CDR3 bases: TGCAGCGTTGAGGGCTCGGGGACCTACGAGCAGTACTTC. Amino acids: CSVEGSGTYEQYF. V usage is TRBV29-1 and J usage is TRBJ2-7; D might be TRBD2 (5 bases). Trimming left V 3 bases short and J 2 bases short, with 11 bases between. In germline, CDR1 is SQVTM, CDR2 ANQGSEA. The CDR3 extends over 13 amino acids.

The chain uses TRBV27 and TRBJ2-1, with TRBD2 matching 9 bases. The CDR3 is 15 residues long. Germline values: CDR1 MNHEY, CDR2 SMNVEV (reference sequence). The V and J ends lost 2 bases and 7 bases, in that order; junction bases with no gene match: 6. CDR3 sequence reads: CASSLRGGAGNEQFF. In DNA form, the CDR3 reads TGTGCCAGCAGTTTACGCGGGGGGGCCGGTAATGAGCAGTTCTTC.

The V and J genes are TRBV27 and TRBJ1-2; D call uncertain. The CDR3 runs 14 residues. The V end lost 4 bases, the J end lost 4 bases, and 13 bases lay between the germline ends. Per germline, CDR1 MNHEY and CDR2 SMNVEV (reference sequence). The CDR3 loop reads CASSSGSLTYGYTF. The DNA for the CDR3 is TGTGCCAGCAGTTCAGGCAGTTTGACCTATGGCTACACCTTC.

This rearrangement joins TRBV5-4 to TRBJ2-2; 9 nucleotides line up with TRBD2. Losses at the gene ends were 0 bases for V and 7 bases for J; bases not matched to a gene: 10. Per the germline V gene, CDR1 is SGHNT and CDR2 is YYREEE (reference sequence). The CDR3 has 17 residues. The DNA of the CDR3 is TGTGCCAGCAGCTTGGGGGACGGCGGGAGGGCCAGCGGGGAGCTGTTTTTT. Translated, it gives CASSLGDGGRASGELFF.

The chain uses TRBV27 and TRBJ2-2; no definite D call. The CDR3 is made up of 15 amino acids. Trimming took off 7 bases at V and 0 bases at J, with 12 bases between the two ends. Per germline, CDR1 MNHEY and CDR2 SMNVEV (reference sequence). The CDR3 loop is CASTPFDTNTGELFF. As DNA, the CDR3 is TGTGCCAGCACCCCCTTTGACACGAACACCGGGGAGCTGTTTTTT.

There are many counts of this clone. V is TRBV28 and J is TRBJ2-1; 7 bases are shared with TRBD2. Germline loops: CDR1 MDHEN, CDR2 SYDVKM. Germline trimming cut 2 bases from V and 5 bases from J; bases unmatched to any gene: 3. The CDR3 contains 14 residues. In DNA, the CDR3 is TGTGCCAGCAGTTTACTAGCGGAAAACAATGAGCAGTTCTTC. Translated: CASSLLAENNEQFF.

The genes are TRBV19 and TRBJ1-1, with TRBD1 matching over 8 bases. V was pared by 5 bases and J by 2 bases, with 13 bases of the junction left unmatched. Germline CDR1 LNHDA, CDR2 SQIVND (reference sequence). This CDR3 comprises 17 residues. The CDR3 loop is CASSSGQGGVPNTEAFF. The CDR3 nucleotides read TGTGCCAGTAGTTCCGGACAGGGAGGGGTTCCCAACACTGAAGCTTTCTTT.

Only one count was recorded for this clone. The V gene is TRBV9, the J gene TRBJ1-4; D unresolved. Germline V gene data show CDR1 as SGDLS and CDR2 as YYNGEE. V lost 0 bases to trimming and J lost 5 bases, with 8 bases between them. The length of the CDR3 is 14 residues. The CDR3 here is CASSVEAGNEKLFF. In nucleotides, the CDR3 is TGTGCCAGCAGCGTAGAGGCGGGGAATGAAAAACTGTTTTTT. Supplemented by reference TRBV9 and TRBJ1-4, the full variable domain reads DSGVTQTPKHLITATGQRVTLRCSPRSGDLSVYWYQQSLDQGLQFLIQYYNGEERAKGNILERFSAQQFPDLHSELNLSSLELGDSALYFCASSVEAGNEKLFFGSGTQLSVL.

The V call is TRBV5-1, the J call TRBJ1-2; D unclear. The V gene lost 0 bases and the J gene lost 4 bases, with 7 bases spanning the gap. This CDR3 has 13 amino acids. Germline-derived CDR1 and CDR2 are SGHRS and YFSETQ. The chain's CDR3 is CASSLDRSYGYTF. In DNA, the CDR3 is TGCGCCAGCAGCTTGGACAGATCCTATGGCTACACCTTC.

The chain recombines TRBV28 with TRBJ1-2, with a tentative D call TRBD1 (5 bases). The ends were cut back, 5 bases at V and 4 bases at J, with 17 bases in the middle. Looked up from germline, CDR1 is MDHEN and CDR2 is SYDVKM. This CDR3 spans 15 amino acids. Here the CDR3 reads CASSRRRGGTYGYTF. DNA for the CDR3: TGTGCCAGCAGTCGCCGCCGGGGGGGGACCTATGGCTACACCTTC.

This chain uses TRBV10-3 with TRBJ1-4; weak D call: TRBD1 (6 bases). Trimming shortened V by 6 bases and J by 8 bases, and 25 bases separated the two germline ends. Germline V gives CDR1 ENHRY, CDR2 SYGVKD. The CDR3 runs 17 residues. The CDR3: CAISPGGAMGIWEKLFF. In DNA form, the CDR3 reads TGTGCCATCAGCCCCGGGGGGGCGATGGGGATTTGGGAAAAACTGTTTTTT.

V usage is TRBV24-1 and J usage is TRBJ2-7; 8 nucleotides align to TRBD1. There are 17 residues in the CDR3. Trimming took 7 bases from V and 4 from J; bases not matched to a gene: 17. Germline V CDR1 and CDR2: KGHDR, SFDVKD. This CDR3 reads CATSEIPDPGQVYEQYF. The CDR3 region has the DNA TGTGCCACCAGCGAGATACCGGACCCGGGACAGGTATACGAGCAGTACTTC.

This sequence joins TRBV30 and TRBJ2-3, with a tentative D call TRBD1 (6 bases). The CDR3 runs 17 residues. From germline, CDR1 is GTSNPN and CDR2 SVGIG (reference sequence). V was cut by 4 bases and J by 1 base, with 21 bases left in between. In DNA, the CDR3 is TGTGCCTGGAATACAGACAGGTCCCTCTTTCGCACAGATACGCAGTATTTT. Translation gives CAWNTDRSLFRTDTQYF.

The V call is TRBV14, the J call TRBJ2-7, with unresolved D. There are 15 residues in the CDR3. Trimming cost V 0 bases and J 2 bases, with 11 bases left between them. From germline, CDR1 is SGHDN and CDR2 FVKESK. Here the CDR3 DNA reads TGTGCCAGCAGCCAAGATGAAGCCCTACCCTACGAGCAGTACTTC. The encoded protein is CASSQDEALPYEQYF. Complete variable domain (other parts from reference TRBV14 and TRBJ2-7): EAGVTQFPSHSVIEKGQTVTLRCDPISGHDNLYWYRRVMGKEIKFLLHFVKESKQDESGMPNNRFLAERTGGTYSTLKVQPAELEDSGVYFCASSQDEALPYEQYFGPGTRLTVT.

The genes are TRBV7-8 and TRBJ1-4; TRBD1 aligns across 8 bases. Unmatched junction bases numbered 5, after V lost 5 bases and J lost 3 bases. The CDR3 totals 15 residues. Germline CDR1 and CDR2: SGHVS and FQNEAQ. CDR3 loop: CASSTGQGSNEKLFF. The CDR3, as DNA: TGTGCCAGCAGCACCGGACAGGGCTCTAATGAAAAACTGTTTTTT.

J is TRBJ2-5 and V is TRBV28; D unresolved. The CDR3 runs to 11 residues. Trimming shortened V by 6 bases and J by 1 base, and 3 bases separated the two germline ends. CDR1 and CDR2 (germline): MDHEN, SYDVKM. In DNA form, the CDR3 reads TGTGCCAGCAGGCGCCAAGAGACCCAGTACTTC. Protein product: CASRRQETQYF.

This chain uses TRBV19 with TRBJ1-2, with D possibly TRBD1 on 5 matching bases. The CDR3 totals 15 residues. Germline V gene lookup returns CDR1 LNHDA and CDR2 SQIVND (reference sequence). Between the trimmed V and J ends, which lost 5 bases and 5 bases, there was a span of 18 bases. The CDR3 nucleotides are TGTGCCAGTAGTGCAGCGGGGGGGACGGTGTATGGCTACACCTTC. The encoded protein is CASSAAGGTVYGYTF.

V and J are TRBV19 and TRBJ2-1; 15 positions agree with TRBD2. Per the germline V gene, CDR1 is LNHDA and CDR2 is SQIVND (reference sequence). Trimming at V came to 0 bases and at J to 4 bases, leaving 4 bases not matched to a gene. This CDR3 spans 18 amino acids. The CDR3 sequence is CASSIERTSGRVYNEQFF. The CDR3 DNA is TGTGCCAGTAGTATAGAACGGACTAGCGGGAGGGTATACAATGAGCAGTTCTTC.

The CDR3: CACLAGGPYNEQFF. The CDR3, as DNA: TGTGCCTGTCTAGCGGGCGGGCCATACAATGAGCAGTTCTTC. This chain links TRBV30 with TRBJ2-1; 8 nucleotides align to TRBD2. The germline V gene has CDR1 GTSNPN and CDR2 SVGIG (reference sequence). The CDR3 covers 14 residues. J was trimmed by 4 bases and V by 6 bases; bases with no gene match: 8. The complete variable domain, with remaining parts taken from reference TRBV30 and TRBJ2-1, reads SQTIHQWPATLVQPVGSPLSLECTVEGTSNPNLYWYRQAAGRGLQLLFYSVGIGQISSEVPQNLSASRPQDRQFILSSKKLLLSDSGFYLCACLAGGPYNEQFFGPGTRLTVL.

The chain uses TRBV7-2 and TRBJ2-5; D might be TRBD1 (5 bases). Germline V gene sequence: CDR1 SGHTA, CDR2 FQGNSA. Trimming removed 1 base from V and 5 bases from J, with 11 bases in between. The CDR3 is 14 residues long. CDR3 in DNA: TGTGCCAGCAGCTTAGGTCAGGGCTTGGAGACCCAGTACTTC. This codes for CASSLGQGLETQYF.

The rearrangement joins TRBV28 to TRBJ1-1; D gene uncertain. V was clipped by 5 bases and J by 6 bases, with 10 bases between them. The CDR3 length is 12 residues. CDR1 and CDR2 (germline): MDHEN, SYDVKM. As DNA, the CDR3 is TGTGCCAGCAGTCCCCTAAGAGCTGAAGCTTTCTTT. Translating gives CASSPLRAEAFF.

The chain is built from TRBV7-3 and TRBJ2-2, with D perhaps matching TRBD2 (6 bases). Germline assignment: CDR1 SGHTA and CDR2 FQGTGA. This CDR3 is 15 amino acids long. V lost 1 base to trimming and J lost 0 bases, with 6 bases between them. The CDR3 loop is CASSLSGTNTGELFF. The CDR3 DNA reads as TGTGCCAGCAGCTTAAGCGGGACGAACACCGGGGAGCTGTTTTTT.